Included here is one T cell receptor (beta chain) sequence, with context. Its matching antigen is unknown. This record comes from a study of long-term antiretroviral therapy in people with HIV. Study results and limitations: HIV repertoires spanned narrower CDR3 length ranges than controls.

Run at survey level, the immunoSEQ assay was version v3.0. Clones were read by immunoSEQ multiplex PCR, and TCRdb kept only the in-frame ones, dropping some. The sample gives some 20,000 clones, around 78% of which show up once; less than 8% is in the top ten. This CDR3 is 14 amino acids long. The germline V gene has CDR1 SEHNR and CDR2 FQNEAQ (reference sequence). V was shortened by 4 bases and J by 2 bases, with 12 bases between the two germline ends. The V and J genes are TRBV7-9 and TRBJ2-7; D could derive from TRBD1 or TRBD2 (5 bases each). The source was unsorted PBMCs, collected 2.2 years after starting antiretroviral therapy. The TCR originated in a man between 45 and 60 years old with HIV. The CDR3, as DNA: TGTGCCAGCAGCTCCCGGGACGGGACCTACGAGCAGTACTTC. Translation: CASSSRDGTYEQYF.